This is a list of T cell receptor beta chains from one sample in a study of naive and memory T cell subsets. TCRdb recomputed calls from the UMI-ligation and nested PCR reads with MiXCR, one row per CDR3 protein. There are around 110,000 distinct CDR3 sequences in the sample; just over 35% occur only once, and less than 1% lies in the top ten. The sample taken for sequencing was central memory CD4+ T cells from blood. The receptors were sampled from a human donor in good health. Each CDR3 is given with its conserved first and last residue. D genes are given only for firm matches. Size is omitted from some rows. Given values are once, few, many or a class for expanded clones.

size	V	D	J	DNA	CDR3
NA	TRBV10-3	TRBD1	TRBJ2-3	TGTGCCATCAGTGAGGGGACAGGGATTAGCACAGATACGCAGTATTTT	CAISEGTGISTDTQYF
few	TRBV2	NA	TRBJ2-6	TGTGCCAGAGGGAGGGGGGCCAACGTCCTGACTTTC	CARGRGANVLTF
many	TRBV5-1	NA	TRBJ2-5	TGCGCCAGCAGCTTGGGGACCTTCGGCTCGGAGACCCAGTACTTC	CASSLGTFGSETQYF
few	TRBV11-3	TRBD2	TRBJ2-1	TGTGCCAGCAGCCGACTAGCGGCCGCCTACAATGAGCAGTTCTTC	CASSRLAAAYNEQFF
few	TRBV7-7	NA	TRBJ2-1	TGTGCCAGCAGCTCAGCTGCTACCAGCTCCTACAATGAGCAGTTCTTC	CASSSAATSSYNEQFF
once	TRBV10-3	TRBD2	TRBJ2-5	TGTGCCATCAGTGAGTCGATCCTAGCGGGAGGCCAAGAGACCCAGTACTTC	CAISESILAGGQETQYF
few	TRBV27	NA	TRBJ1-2	TGTGCCAGCAGTCCCACGACAAGTGCTAACTATGGCTACACCTTC	CASSPTTSANYGYTF
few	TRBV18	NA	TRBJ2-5	TGTGCCGGTTCCGAAGGCAGAATACAGACCCAGTACTTC	CAGSEGRIQTQYF
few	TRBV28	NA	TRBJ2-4	TGTGCCAGCAGTTGGATCCCGGGCATTCAGTACTTC	CASSWIPGIQYF
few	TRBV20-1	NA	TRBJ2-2	TGCAGTGTTGCCTTAACGAACACCGGGGAGCTGTTTTTT	CSVALTNTGELFF
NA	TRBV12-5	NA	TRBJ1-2	TGTGCTAGTGCCACCGGCATGGAAATATCGAGAGGCTACACCTTC	CASATGMEISRGYTF